This T cell receptor beta chain emerged from a study of blood T cell repertoires in COVID-19. Study context: PBMCs, B-cell-depleted T cells, or T cells were the source of the cDNA or gDNA that made up the material.

Trimming took 7 bases from V and 7 from J; bases not matched to a gene: 6. The germline gives CDR1 MGHDK, CDR2 SYGVNS. This CDR3 region has 12 residues. The authors' processing: For nucleated cells, counts were estimated from reference gene primer amplification. This table comes from immunoSEQ multiplex PCR, and its TCRdb copy is limited to in-frame clones, with some not included. The DNA was the basis for D and trimming; V, J and clone size are from that table. The sample has around 230,000 clones, about 88% seen once. Participants were aged about 18 to 100 years, lived in 24 US areas, and enrolled virtually. Symptom resolution, clearance, or two negative PCRs marked donors in Cohort 3 as recovered.

The clonotype was recovered from a woman in her 30s who had recovered from COVID-19. The chain employs TRBV25-1 and TRBJ1-2, with 7 nucleotides matching TRBD1. Sequencing was carried out using PBMCs or T cells enriched from blood (not recorded which). CDR3: CASTVAGGGYTF. CDR3 bases: TGTGCCAGCACGGTGGCAGGGGGTGGCTACACCTTC.